The 19 T cell receptor beta chains below come from one sample, sequenced in a study of cytomegalovirus exposure and HLA in healthy donors. Amplification used 60 Vbeta primers and 13 Jbeta primers. The table came from immunoSEQ multiplex PCR; TCRdb's copy has only in-frame clones and leaves some out. The repertoire holds more than 95,000 clones, with approximately 64% as singletons. Material for sequencing was PBMCs. The receptors shown here come from a man in his 60s in good health and CMV-seronegative.

The chain employs TRBV6-1 and TRBJ2-2, with no clear D. The CDR3 consists of 12 residues. Trimming pared 6 bases from V and 3 bases from J, leaving 5 bases between. The V gene's germline CDR1 is MNHNS and CDR2 SASEGT. CDR3 loop: CASSTYTGELFF. The CDR3 DNA reads TGTGCCAGCAGCACATACACCGGGGAGCTGTTTTTT.

The chain combines TRBV19 with TRBJ2-7; D remains ambiguous. Germline V gene lookup returns CDR1 LNHDA and CDR2 SQIVND (reference sequence). The V and J ends lost 3 bases and 6 bases respectively, with 12 bases between them. The CDR3 is 13 residues long. As DNA, the CDR3 is TGTGCCAGTAGTATCCTAGGAGTTTCCGAGCAGTACTTC. Encoded protein: CASSILGVSEQYF.

This sequence joins TRBV6-5 and TRBJ1-5; TRBD1 is a possible D gene (5 bases). The CDR3 covers 14 residues. CDR1 and CDR2 (germline): MNHEY, SVGAGI. Trimming left V 6 bases short and J 6 bases short, with 15 bases between. The DNA of the CDR3 is TGTGCCAGCAGGTCGGCAGGGCTGAGTCAGCCCCAGCATTTT. This codes for CASRSAGLSQPQHF.

This sequence joins TRBV5-6 and TRBJ2-5; a weak D match, TRBD1 (5 bases). V shed 2 bases and J shed 5 bases, with 16 bases lying between them. Germline loops: CDR1 SGHDT, CDR2 YYEEEE. This CDR3 has 15 residues. Written as DNA, the CDR3 is TGTGCCAGCAGCTTTGTTTCAGGGCCGGGTGAGACCCAGTACTTC. This sequence encodes CASSFVSGPGETQYF.

The chain recombines TRBV7-9 with TRBJ2-1, with 8 positions matching TRBD1. The length of the CDR3 is 15 residues. Germline assignment: CDR1 SEHNR and CDR2 FQNEAQ (reference sequence). V shed 6 bases and J 3 bases; nucleotides not matched to a gene: 7. The CDR3 region is CASSPKQGGYNEQFF. CDR3 DNA: TGTGCCAGCAGTCCAAAACAGGGGGGCTACAATGAGCAGTTCTTC.

The chain has TRBV19 and TRBJ2-3; 8 bases map to TRBD1. Germline CDR1 LNHDA, CDR2 SQIVND (reference sequence). V lost 5 bases and J lost 4; bases outside the gene matches: 8. This CDR3 has 15 residues. The DNA of the CDR3 is TGTGCCAGTAGTGCCCGGGACAGGATCTCAGATACGCAGTATTTT. It is translated as CASSARDRISDTQYF.

The J gene is TRBJ2-4, the V gene TRBV30; D may be TRBD2 (6 bases). Trimming removed 2 bases at V and 6 bases at J, with 8 bases between. Germline loops: CDR1 GTSNPN, CDR2 SVGIG (reference sequence). The CDR3 runs 12 residues. CDR3 coding DNA: TGTGCCTGGAGTTCTAGCGTAAACATTCAGTACTTC. Amino acid sequence: CAWSSSVNIQYF.

There are a few counts of this clone. The gene calls are TRBV5-4 and TRBJ2-5, with 7 bases fitting TRBD2. J lost 4 bases, V lost 5 bases, and 5 bases had no gene match. There are 13 residues in the CDR3. Germline CDR1 SGHNT, CDR2 YYREEE (reference sequence). CDR3 in amino acids: CASRGDYPETQYF. The CDR3 bases are TGTGCCAGCAGGGGGGACTACCCAGAGACCCAGTACTTC. The complete variable domain, with remaining parts taken from reference TRBV5-4 and TRBJ2-5, reads ETGVTQSPTHLIKTRGQQVTLRCSSQSGHNTVSWYQQALGQGPQFIFQYYREEENGRGNFPPRFSGLQFPNYSSELNVNALELDDSALYLCASRGDYPETQYFGPGTRLLVL.

The chain has TRBV5-1 and TRBJ2-7; TRBD2 is a possible D gene (6 bases). Trimming pared 0 bases from V and 0 bases from J, leaving 16 bases between. Germline CDR1 reads SGHRS; CDR2 reads YFSETQ. The length of the CDR3 is 17 residues. This CDR3 reads CASSLAGRLGVSYEQYF. The CDR3 DNA reads TGCGCCAGCAGCTTGGCCGGGAGACTCGGAGTCTCCTACGAGCAGTACTTC. Drawing the rest from reference TRBV5-1 and TRBJ2-7, the complete variable domain is KAGVTQTPRYLIKTRGQQVTLSCSPISGHRSVSWYQQTPGQGLQFLFEYFSETQRNKGNFPGRFSGRQFSNSRSEMNVSTLELGDSALYLCASSLAGRLGVSYEQYFGPGTRLTVT.

CDR3 loop: CASSRGLVAGTQYF. The CDR3 DNA reads TGTGCCAGCAGCCGAGGGTTGGTAGCGGGGACCCAGTACTTC. The V and J genes are TRBV14 and TRBJ2-5; 7 bases match TRBD2. Trimming cost V 4 bases and J 7 bases; bases outside gene matches: 9. The CDR3 contains 14 residues. Germline lookup yields CDR1 SGHDN and CDR2 FVKESK.

This clone was detected only a few times. The chain couples TRBV2 to TRBJ2-3, with D uncertain. The ends were cut back, 4 bases at V and 2 bases at J, with 10 bases in the middle. CDR1 SNHLY and CDR2 FYNNEI come from the germline V gene. The CDR3 covers 14 residues. This CDR3 is CASSVTRSTDTQYF. CDR3 bases: TGTGCCAGCAGTGTGACAAGATCCACAGATACGCAGTATTTT.

The chain couples TRBV28 to TRBJ2-5; D remains ambiguous. Germline V gene lookup returns CDR1 MDHEN and CDR2 SYDVKM. Trimming pared 6 bases from V and 0 bases from J, leaving 11 bases between. The CDR3 has 14 residues. The CDR3 DNA follows: TGTGCCAGCAGCCCCCGGTTTAACCAAGAGACCCAGTACTTC. It encodes CASSPRFNQETQYF. The full variable domain, completed using reference TRBV28 and TRBJ2-5, is DVKVTQSSRYLVKRTGEKVFLECVQDMDHENMFWYRQDPGLGLRLIYFSYDVKMKEKGDIPEGYSVSREKKERFSLILESASTNQTSMYLCASSPRFNQETQYFGPGTRLLVL.

This chain links TRBV19 with TRBJ1-5; tentative D call: TRBD1 (6 bases). The CDR3 contains 15 residues. Germline assignment: CDR1 LNHDA and CDR2 SQIVND (reference sequence). Trimming took 0 bases from V and 0 from J, leaving 6 bases between them. The CDR3 DNA follows: TGTGCCAGTAGTATAGACAGGGGTAGCAATCAGCCCCAGCATTTT. It specifies CASSIDRGSNQPQHF.

This clone occurred a few times. The chain combines TRBV28 with TRBJ2-1; 7 nucleotides match TRBD1. The germline gives CDR1 MDHEN, CDR2 SYDVKM. V was clipped by 6 bases and J by 4 bases; unmatched bases: 6. This CDR3 has 14 residues. Here the CDR3 DNA reads TGTGCCAGCAGGCCGGGACAGTTATACAATGAGCAGTTCTTC. Residues: CASRPGQLYNEQFF.

The genes are TRBV5-1 and TRBJ2-1, with TRBD2 matching over 9 bases. Germline V gives CDR1 SGHRS, CDR2 YFSETQ. This CDR3 has 16 residues. Losses at the gene ends were 0 bases for V and 3 bases for J; bases not matched to a gene: 4. CDR3: CASSLAATSGYNEQFF. The DNA of the CDR3 is TGCGCCAGCAGCTTGGCCGCGACTAGCGGCTACAATGAGCAGTTCTTC.

The rearrangement links TRBV1 to TRBJ2-1; TRBD2 is taken as the D call from the table, unchecked against the DNA. TRBV1 is annotated as a pseudogene. The CDR3 totals 14 residues. The DNA for the CDR3 is TGCACCAGCGTGGAGGGCGGGAGATTCAATGAGCAGTTCTTC. Translated: CTSVEGGRFNEQFF.

The CDR3 sequence is CASSTTRVTDTQYF. DNA for the CDR3: TGCGCCAGCAGCACAACGAGGGTCACAGATACGCAGTATTTT. The rearrangement uses TRBV5-1 and TRBJ2-3; a weak D match, TRBD2 (5 bases). Germline V gene sequence: CDR1 SGHRS, CDR2 YFSETQ. With 4 bases removed from V and 2 bases from J, the gap between germline ends came to 11 bases. The CDR3 consists of 14 residues.

The chain joins TRBV6-5 to TRBJ2-2; D may be TRBD2 (6 bases). V was cut by 3 bases and J by 4 bases, with 15 bases left in between. The CDR3 covers 16 residues. The germline gives CDR1 MNHEY, CDR2 SVGAGI. CDR3 nucleotides: TGTGCCAGCAGTTATCCTGAGCGGGTGCGCACCGGGGAGCTGTTTTTT. The encoded protein is CASSYPERVRTGELFF.

DNA of the CDR3: TGTGCCAGCAGCTTGCGTTGGGGGCGTGATTCACCCCTCCACTTT. Translation gives CASSLRWGRDSPLHF. The chain employs TRBV5-5 and TRBJ1-6, with a possible D match to TRBD1 (6 bases). The V end was cut by 1 base, the J end by 8 bases, with 13 bases between. CDR3 length: 15 amino acids. Germline values: CDR1 SGHKS, CDR2 YYEKEE (reference sequence).